These 27 T cell receptor beta chains share one sample of origin, sequenced in a study of naive and memory T cell subsets. Four PCR rounds used nested alpha and beta constant region primers plus the SP2 primer. From the UMI-ligation and nested PCR reads, TCRdb called clonotypes with MiXCR, one entry per CDR3 protein. The table lists fewer than 35,000 distinct CDR3 sequences, about 6.7% of them singletons. Treatment specified: skin biopsy from PPD injection site in Mantoux-positive individual. An oligonucleotide containing a UMI was ligated to the 3' end of TCR cDNA. Source: skin, taken from a tuberculin skin test site. The origin of the receptors is an adult in good health.

In this sample, this clonotype turned up a few times. The genes are TRBV19 and TRBJ2-4, with 7 nucleotides matching TRBD1. V lost 5 bases and J lost 3; bases outside the gene matches: 7. Germline assignment: CDR1 LNHDA and CDR2 SQIVND (reference sequence). CDR3 length: 15 amino acids. The CDR3 loop reads CASSFDRDLKNIQYF. In DNA form, the CDR3 reads TGTGCCAGTAGTTTCGACAGGGACCTCAAAAACATTCAGTACTTC.

The rearrangement links TRBV10-3 to TRBJ1-1; D call uncertain. CDR1 is ENHRY and CDR2 is SYGVKD in the germline V gene. V shed 0 bases and J shed 1 base, with 9 bases lying between them. There are 15 residues in the CDR3. CDR3 loop: CAISESTPRNTEAFF. CDR3 nucleotide sequence: TGTGCCATCAGTGAGTCGACACCTCGGAACACTGAAGCTTTCTTT.

This clonotype was observed at least ten times. The chain combines TRBV3-1 with TRBJ2-5; 10 bases match TRBD2. Per germline, CDR1 LGHDT and CDR2 YNNKEL (reference sequence). After removal of 5 bases from V and 5 bases from J, the junction contained 11 bases not matched to a gene. CDR3 length: 16 amino acids. Here the CDR3 reads CASSGPSGGRRETQYF. DNA for the CDR3: TGTGCCAGCAGCGGCCCTAGCGGGGGCCGGCGGGAGACCCAGTACTTC.

The chain couples TRBV7-6 to TRBJ1-1, with TRBD1 matching over 10 bases. CDR1 SGHVS and CDR2 FNYEAQ come from the germline V gene. The junction had 3 bases not matched to a gene; V was cut back by 3 bases and J by 5 bases. The CDR3 is made up of 14 amino acids. This CDR3 is CASSLDRGKTEAFF. The CDR3 DNA reads TGTGCCAGCAGCTTGGACAGGGGGAAAACTGAAGCTTTCTTT.

The chain joins TRBV29-1 to TRBJ2-3; no definite D call. This CDR3 is 12 amino acids long. Germline lookup yields CDR1 SQVTM and CDR2 ANQGSEA. V lost 5 bases, J lost 1 base, and 7 bases lay in between. This CDR3 is CSVHSGTDTQYF. The CDR3 DNA is TGCAGCGTTCATTCGGGCACAGATACGCAGTATTTT.

This clonotype was seen a few times. The rearrangement joins TRBV20-1 to TRBJ1-5, with 8 positions matching TRBD1. Unmatched junction bases numbered 15, after V lost 5 bases and J lost 0 bases. Germline V gene data show CDR1 as DFQATT and CDR2 as SNEGSKA (reference sequence). The CDR3 extends over 18 amino acids. CDR3 amino acids: CSALPVGTGGYSNQPQHF. The CDR3 DNA reads as TGCAGTGCTCTACCCGTCGGGACAGGCGGATATAGCAATCAGCCCCAGCATTTT.

This clonotype was counted at least ten times. This sequence joins TRBV5-4 and TRBJ1-2, with D possibly being TRBD1 (5 bases). The V end was cut by 0 bases, the J end by 5 bases, with 8 bases between. The germline V gene has CDR1 SGHNT and CDR2 YYREEE (reference sequence). The CDR3 has 13 amino acids. The CDR3 reads CASSLAPGYGYTF. For the CDR3, the DNA is TGTGCCAGCAGCTTGGCCCCAGGGTATGGCTACACCTTC.

This clonotype was found many times. V gene TRBV4-2 combines with J gene TRBJ2-3, with 10 bases matching TRBD2. The trim removed 4 bases at V and 2 bases at J, leaving 9 bases unmatched. The CDR3 runs 17 residues. Per germline, CDR1 LGHNA and CDR2 YNFKEQ. CDR3 residues: CASSLGTSEYLTDTQYF. For the CDR3, the DNA is TGTGCCAGCAGCCTGGGGACTAGCGAGTACCTCACAGATACGCAGTATTTT.

There are a few counts of this clonotype. The chain links TRBV19 to TRBJ1-1; 8 bases line up with TRBD1. The CDR3 has 17 residues. Germline V lookup: CDR1 LNHDA, CDR2 SQIVND (reference sequence). The ends lost 0 bases at V and 6 bases at J; junction bases unmatched: 12. DNA of the CDR3: TGTGCCAGTAGTATAGATCGGTCTCGGACAGGGCCCCCTGAAGCTTTCTTT. Its protein is CASSIDRSRTGPPEAFF. The variable domain in full, completed from reference TRBV19 and TRBJ1-1, reads DGGITQSPKYLFRKEGQNVTLSCEQNLNHDAMYWYRQDPGQGLRLIYYSQIVNDFQKGDIAEGYSVSREKKESFPLTVTSAQKNPTAFYLCASSIDRSRTGPPEAFFGQGTRLTVV.

Many counts were recorded for this clonotype. The genes are TRBV20-1 and TRBJ2-3; D is ambiguous. This CDR3 contains 12 residues. In germline, CDR1 is DFQATT, CDR2 SNEGSKA (reference sequence). Trimming cost V 0 bases and J 7 bases, with 8 bases left between them. In DNA form, the CDR3 reads TGCAGTGCTAGAGATATAACGTATACGCAGTATTTT. The encoded protein is CSARDITYTQYF.

Many counts were recorded for this clonotype. The V and J genes are TRBV7-9 and TRBJ1-1; D not certain. The CDR3 spans 15 residues. Deletions cut 3 bases from V and 1 base from J, with 12 bases between. The germline CDR1 and CDR2 sequences are SEHNR and FQNEAQ (reference sequence). CDR3 residues: CASSFFVSENTEAFF. The CDR3 DNA reads as TGTGCCAGCAGCTTTTTTGTGTCCGAGAACACTGAAGCTTTCTTT.

Concerning this clonotype: This sequence may be a read error, since a much larger clone differs from it by one base. This chain uses TRBV12-3 or TRBV12-4 with TRBJ1-4; D might be TRBD1 (6 bases). This CDR3 is built from 16 residues. The CDR3 coding sequence is TGTGACAGCAGTTCCTACCCCGCAGGGGCGGAGGAAAAACTGTTTTTT. This gives the protein CDSSSYPAGAEEKLFF.

This clonotype has ten or more counts. The chain combines TRBV10-2 with TRBJ1-1, with 9 nucleotides matching TRBD1. V dropped 4 bases and J dropped 5; count of bases not matched to a gene: 2. Germline CDR1 is WSHSY and CDR2 is SAAADI. The CDR3 contains 13 residues. In DNA, the CDR3 is TGCGCCAGCAGTGTGACAGGGGGGACTGAAGCTTTCTTT. Translating gives CASSVTGGTEAFF.

This clonotype showed up many times. The gene calls are TRBV27 and TRBJ2-3; TRBD2 agrees at 9 bases. This CDR3 spans 15 amino acids. Trimming took 5 bases from V and 3 from J; bases not matched to a gene: 6. CDR1 and CDR2 (germline): MNHEY, SMNVEV (reference sequence). CDR3 in DNA: TGTGCCAGCAGTCCCCCGGGACTAGCTACAGATACGCAGTATTTT. Amino acids: CASSPPGLATDTQYF.

The sample holds many counts of this clonotype. This chain joins TRBV6-1 and TRBJ2-7; the D is unclear. The V and J ends lost 2 bases and 0 bases respectively, with 14 bases between them. The CDR3 length is 16 residues. Germline-derived CDR1 and CDR2 are MNHNS and SASEGT. Here the CDR3 reads CASSEPAALPSYEQYF. In nucleotides, the CDR3 is TGTGCCAGCAGTGAACCAGCCGCACTGCCCTCCTACGAGCAGTACTTC.

This clonotype showed up many times. The rearrangement links TRBV4-2 to TRBJ2-7; the D call may be TRBD1 or TRBD2 (5 bases each). The germline V and J ends were trimmed by 0 bases and 3 bases, with 21 bases remaining between them. The CDR3 runs 18 residues. Germline loops: CDR1 LGHNA, CDR2 YNFKEQ. CDR3: CASSQDRLAGTSFYEQYF. In nucleotides, the CDR3 is TGTGCCAGCAGCCAAGATCGGCTCGCCGGGACGAGCTTCTACGAGCAGTACTTC.

In its sample, this clonotype was seen a few times. Given a much more abundant clone one base away, this may be a read error. The chain employs TRBV7-2 and TRBJ2-7; D assignment may be TRBD1 or TRBD2 (5 bases each). Per the germline V gene, CDR1 is SGHTA and CDR2 is FQGNSA. Trimming pared 8 bases from V and 4 bases from J, leaving 18 bases between. The CDR3 spans 14 residues. The CDR3 nucleotides are TGTGCCAGCGGAAAACCGGGACGGTGTTACGAGCAGTACTTC. Protein product: CASGKPGRCYEQYF.

V usage is TRBV12-3 or TRBV12-4 and J usage is TRBJ2-5, with D perhaps TRBD1 (7 bases). V was shortened by 6 bases and J by 5 bases, with 16 bases between the two germline ends. The length of the CDR3 is 14 residues. The CDR3 DNA reads as TGTGCCAGCAGAGCCCAGGGGGGCCGCGAGACCCAGTACTTC. This gives the protein CASRAQGGRETQYF.

This clonotype was seen ten or more times. J is TRBJ2-1 and V is TRBV7-9; D is unresolved. With 6 bases removed from V and 7 bases from J, the gap between germline ends came to 13 bases. CDR1 SEHNR and CDR2 FQNEAQ come from the germline V gene (reference sequence). The CDR3 extends over 13 amino acids. CDR3 nucleotide sequence: TGTGCCAGCAGTGGTTTGACGGTTAATGAGCAGTTCTTC. This gives the protein CASSGLTVNEQFF.

Sample share makes this clonotype medium-sized. The chain uses TRBV3-1 and TRBJ2-2, with 8 bases lining up with TRBD1. The CDR3 is made up of 14 amino acids. The germline V gene has CDR1 LGHDT and CDR2 YNNKEL (reference sequence). V lost 6 bases to trimming and J lost 7 bases; unmatched junction nucleotides: 7. The CDR3 DNA reads as TGTGCCAGCAGTTTCGGGACAGGCATCGGGGAGCTGTTTTTT. Protein sequence: CASSFGTGIGELFF.

V gene TRBV12-5 combines with J gene TRBJ1-1; 9 bases agree with TRBD1. After removal of 0 bases from V and 9 bases from J, the junction contained 11 bases not matched to a gene. There are 16 residues in the CDR3. The germline CDR1 and CDR2 sequences are LGHNT and FRNRAP. CDR3 region: CASGLVGASQGAKAFF. CDR3 DNA sequence: TGTGCTAGTGGTTTGGTTGGGGCGTCACAGGGGGCAAAAGCTTTCTTT.

This clonotype was counted at least ten times. DNA for the CDR3: TGCAGTGCTAGCGCACCACAGGGGGCCAAAAACATTCAGTACTTC. This translates into CSASAPQGAKNIQYF. This sequence joins TRBV20-1 and TRBJ2-4; 7 nucleotides line up with TRBD1. The CDR3 contains 15 residues. After removal of 3 bases from V and 1 base from J, the junction contained 6 bases not matched to a gene. In germline, CDR1 is DFQATT, CDR2 SNEGSKA (reference sequence).

This clonotype ranks as medium-sized. The genes are TRBV29-1 and TRBJ2-1, with D perhaps matching TRBD1 (6 bases). The germline V and J ends were trimmed by 4 bases and 7 bases, with 17 bases remaining between them. CDR3 size: 14 residues. Germline assignment: CDR1 SQVTM and CDR2 ANQGSEA. CDR3 in amino acids: CSVAGALSGNEQFF. The DNA for the CDR3 is TGCAGCGTTGCAGGGGCCCTCTCCGGAAATGAGCAGTTCTTC.

This clonotype was counted only a few times. This chain uses TRBV5-6 with TRBJ1-1; D uncertain. Germline V gene data show CDR1 as SGHDT and CDR2 as YYEEEE. The CDR3 sequence is 15 residues long. The ends were cut back, 2 bases at V and 1 base at J, with 12 bases in the middle. The CDR3 protein is CASSFLSSGNTEAFF. The CDR3 DNA sequence: TGTGCCAGCAGCTTTTTGTCGTCGGGGAACACTGAAGCTTTCTTT.

This clonotype was observed many times. The CDR3: CASSSRTRGRVYTGELFF. As DNA, the CDR3 is TGTGCCAGCAGCTCCCGTACCAGGGGGCGCGTTTACACCGGGGAGCTGTTTTTT. This rearrangement joins TRBV7-9 to TRBJ2-2; 8 bases match TRBD1. The CDR3 extends over 18 amino acids. Germline CDR1 reads SEHNR; CDR2 reads FQNEAQ (reference sequence). The V segment lost 4 bases and the J segment 3 bases; nucleotides outside the gene matches: 13. Using reference TRBV7-9 and TRBJ2-2 for the parts outside the CDR3, the full variable domain is DTGVSQNPRHKITKRGQNVTFRCDPISEHNRLYWYRQTLGQGPEFLTYFQNEAQLEKSRLLSDRFSAERPKGSFSTLEIQRTEQGDSAMYLCASSSRTRGRVYTGELFFGEGSRLTVL.

This clonotype was picked up many times. The chain combines TRBV6-5 with TRBJ2-1; D unclear. The CDR3 extends over 13 amino acids. V was trimmed by 7 bases and J by 5 bases, leaving 12 bases between them. Germline V gene sequence: CDR1 MNHEY, CDR2 SVGAGI. As DNA, the CDR3 is TGTGCCAGCACCGAGACACTGCACAATGAGCAGTTCTTC. This gives the protein CASTETLHNEQFF.

This clonotype was seen only a few times. This chain joins TRBV5-8 and TRBJ2-7, with no clear D. V gave up 1 base and J gave up 0 bases, with 5 bases separating them. The V gene's germline CDR1 is SGHTS and CDR2 YDEGEE. This CDR3 has 13 residues. CDR3 nucleotide sequence: TGTGCCAGCAGCTTGCCGCCCTCCTACGAGCAGTACTTC. Amino acids: CASSLPPSYEQYF.